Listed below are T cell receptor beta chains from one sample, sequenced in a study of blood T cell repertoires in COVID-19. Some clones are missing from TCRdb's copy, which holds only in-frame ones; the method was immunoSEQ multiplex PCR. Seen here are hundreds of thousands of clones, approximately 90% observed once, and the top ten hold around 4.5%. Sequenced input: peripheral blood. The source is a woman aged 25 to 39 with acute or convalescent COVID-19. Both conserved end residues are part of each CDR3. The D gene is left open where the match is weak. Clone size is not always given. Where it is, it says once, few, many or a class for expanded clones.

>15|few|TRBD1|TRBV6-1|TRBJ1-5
CASSEAGTGDQPQHF
TGTGCCAGCAGTGAAGCCGGGACAGGGGACCAGCCCCAGCATTTT
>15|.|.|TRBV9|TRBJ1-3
CASSVGLAPGNTIYF
TGTGCCAGCAGCGTAGGGCTAGCCCCTGGAAACACCATATATTTT
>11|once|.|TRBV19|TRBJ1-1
CASGVATEAFF
TGTGCCTCCGGTGTAGCCACTGAAGCTTTCTTT
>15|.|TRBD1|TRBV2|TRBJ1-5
CASAWDRGEVEPQHF
TGTGCCAGCGCCTGGGACAGGGGTGAGGTAGAGCCCCAGCATTTT
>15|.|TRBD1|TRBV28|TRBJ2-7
CASSNHGTGRNEQYF
TGTGCCAGCAGCAATCATGGGACAGGGAGGAACGAGCAGTACTTC
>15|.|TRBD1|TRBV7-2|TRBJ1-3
CASSVQGARGNTIYF
TGTGCCAGCAGCGTTCAGGGGGCGAGAGGAAACACCATATATTTT
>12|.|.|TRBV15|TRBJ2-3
CATAGHTDTQYF
TGTGCCACCGCGGGGCACACAGATACGCAGTATTTT
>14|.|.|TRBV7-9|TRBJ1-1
CASIPPKGRTEAFF
TGTGCCAGCATCCCACCCAAGGGGCGAACCGAAGCTTTCTTT
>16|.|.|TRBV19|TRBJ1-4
CASSPRRGTLNEKLFF
TGTGCCAGTAGTCCCCGCCGGGGGACTCTAAATGAAAAACTGTTTTTT
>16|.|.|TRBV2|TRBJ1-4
CASKSNPAGWGEKLFF
TGTGCCAGCAAATCAAATCCGGCAGGGTGGGGTGAAAAACTGTTTTTT
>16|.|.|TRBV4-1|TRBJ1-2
CASSESGAGRDYGYTF
TGCGCCAGCAGCGAAAGCGGTGCGGGGCGTGACTATGGCTACACCTTC
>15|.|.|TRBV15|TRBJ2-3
CATSLGLRGTDTQYF
TGTGCCACCAGCCTTGGACTGAGGGGCACAGATACGCAGTATTTT
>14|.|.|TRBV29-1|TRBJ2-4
CSVKQLLAKNIQYF
TGCAGCGTTAAACAGTTACTGGCCAAAAACATTCAGTACTTC
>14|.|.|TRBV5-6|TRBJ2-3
CASSLWQGTDTQYF
TGTGCCAGCAGCTTGTGGCAGGGCACAGATACGCAGTATTTT
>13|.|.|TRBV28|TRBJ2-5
CASSRPGYETQYF
TGTGCCAGCAGTCGCCCCGGGTATGAGACCCAGTACTTC
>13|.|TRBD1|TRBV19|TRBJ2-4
CASSIGDRNIQYF
TGTGCCAGTAGTATAGGGGACAGAAACATTCAGTACTTC
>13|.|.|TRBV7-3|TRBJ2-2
CASSPRTTGELFF
TGTGCCAGCAGCCCCCGAACTACCGGGGAGCTGTTTTTT
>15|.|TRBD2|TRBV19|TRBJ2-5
CASSIDRLAGETQYF
TGTGCCAGTAGTATAGATCGTCTAGCGGGCGAGACCCAGTACTTC
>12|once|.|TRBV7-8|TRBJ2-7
CASSPNFYEQYF
TGTGCCAGCAGCCCCAATTTCTACGAGCAGTACTTC
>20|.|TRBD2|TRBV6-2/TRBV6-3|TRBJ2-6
CASSPRGLAGGSSGANVLTF
TGTGCCAGCAGCCCCCGGGGACTAGCGGGGGGGAGCTCTGGGGCCAACGTCCTGACTTTC
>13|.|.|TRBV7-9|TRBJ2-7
CASSHPGVYEQYF
TGTGCCAGCAGTCATCCGGGGGTATACGAGCAGTACTTC
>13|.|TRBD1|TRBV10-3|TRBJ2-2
CAITGQGAGELFF
TGTGCCATCACGGGACAGGGGGCCGGGGAGCTGTTTTTT
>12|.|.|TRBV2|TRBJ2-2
CASSPDTGELFF
TGTGCCAGCAGTCCTGACACCGGGGAGCTGTTTTTT
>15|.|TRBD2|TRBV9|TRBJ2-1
CASSSSGGAHYEQFF
TGTGCCAGCAGCTCCAGCGGGGGGGCTCACTATGAGCAGTTCTTC
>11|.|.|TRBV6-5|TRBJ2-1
CASKGYNEQFF
TGTGCCAGCAAGGGGTACAATGAGCAGTTCTTC
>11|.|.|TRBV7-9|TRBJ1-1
CASSLRGGAFF
TGTGCCAGCAGCTTACGCGGGGGAGCTTTCTTT
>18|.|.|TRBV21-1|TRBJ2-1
CASTPTLTSGGIHNEQFF
TGTGCCAGCACCCCCACCCTGACTAGCGGGGGGATACACAATGAGCAGTTCTTC
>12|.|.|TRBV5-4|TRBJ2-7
CASSPTGNEQYF
TGTGCCAGCAGCCCGACGGGAAACGAGCAGTACTTC
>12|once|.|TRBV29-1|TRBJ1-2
CSVELFDYGYTF
TGCAGCGTTGAACTATTTGATTATGGCTACACCTTC
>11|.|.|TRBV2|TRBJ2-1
CASRRDNEQFF
TGTGCCAGCAGGAGGGACAATGAGCAGTTCTTC
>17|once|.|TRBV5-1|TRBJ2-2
CASSLAKGGRNTGELFF
TGCGCCAGCAGCTTGGCCAAGGGGGGGCGTAACACCGGGGAGCTGTTTTTT
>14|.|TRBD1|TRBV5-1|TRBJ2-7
CASSDRQGSHEQYF
TGCGCCAGCAGCGATAGACAGGGGTCCCACGAGCAGTACTTC
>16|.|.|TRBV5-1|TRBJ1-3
CASSPHSPSSGNTIYF
TGCGCCAGCAGCCCCCACAGCCCCAGCTCTGGAAACACCATATATTTT
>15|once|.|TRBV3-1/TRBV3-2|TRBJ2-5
CASSQDSSRGETQYF
TGTGCCAGCAGCCAAGATTCAAGTCGGGGGGAGACCCAGTACTTC
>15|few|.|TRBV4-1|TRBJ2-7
CASSQGRQSLTEQYF
TGCGCCAGCAGCCAAGGCAGACAGTCCCTGACCGAGCAGTACTTC
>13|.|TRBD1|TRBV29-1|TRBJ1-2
CSAGGDRAYGYTF
TGCAGCGCTGGGGGGGACAGGGCGTATGGCTACACCTTC
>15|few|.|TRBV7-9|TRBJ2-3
CASSLAPGGTDTQYF
TGTGCCAGCAGCTTAGCCCCCGGGGGCACAGATACGCAGTATTTT
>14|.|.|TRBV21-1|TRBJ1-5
CANSGMPTNQPQHF
TGTGCCAACTCAGGGATGCCGACAAATCAGCCCCAGCATTTT
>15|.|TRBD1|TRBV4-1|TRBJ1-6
CASSHRGQDNSPLHF
TGCGCCAGCAGCCATAGGGGACAGGATAATTCCCCCCTCCACTTT
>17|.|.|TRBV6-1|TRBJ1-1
CASSEAWVNRRIREAFF
TGTGCCAGCAGTGAAGCATGGGTGAACAGGAGAATTCGCGAAGCTTTCTTT